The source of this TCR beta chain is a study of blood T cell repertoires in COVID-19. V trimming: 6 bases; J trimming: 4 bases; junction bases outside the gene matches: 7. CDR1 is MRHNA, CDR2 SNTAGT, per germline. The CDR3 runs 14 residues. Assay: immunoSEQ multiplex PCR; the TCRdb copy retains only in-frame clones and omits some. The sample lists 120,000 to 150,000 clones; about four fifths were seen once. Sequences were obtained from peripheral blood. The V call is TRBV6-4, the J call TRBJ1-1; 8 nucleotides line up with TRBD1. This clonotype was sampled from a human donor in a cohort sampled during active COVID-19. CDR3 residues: CASSADRGSTEAFF. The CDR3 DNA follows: TGTGCCAGCAGCGCCGACAGGGGTTCCACTGAAGCTTTCTTT.